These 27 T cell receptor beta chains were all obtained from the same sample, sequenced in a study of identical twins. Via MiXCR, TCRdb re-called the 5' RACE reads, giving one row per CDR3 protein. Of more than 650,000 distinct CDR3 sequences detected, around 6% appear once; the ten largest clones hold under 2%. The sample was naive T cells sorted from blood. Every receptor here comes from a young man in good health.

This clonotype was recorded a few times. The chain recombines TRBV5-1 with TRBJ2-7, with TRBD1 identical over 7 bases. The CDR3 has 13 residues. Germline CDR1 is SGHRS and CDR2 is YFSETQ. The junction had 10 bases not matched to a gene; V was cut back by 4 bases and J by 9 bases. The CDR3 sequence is CASSGWDREGQYV. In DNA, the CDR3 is TGCGCCAGCAGCGGATGGGACAGAGAGGGGCAGTACGTC.

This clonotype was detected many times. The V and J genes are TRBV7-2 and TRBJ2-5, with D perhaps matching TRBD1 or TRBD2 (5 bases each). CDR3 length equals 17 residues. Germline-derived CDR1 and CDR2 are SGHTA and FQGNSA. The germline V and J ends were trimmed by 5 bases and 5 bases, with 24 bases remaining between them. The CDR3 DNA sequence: TGTGCCAGCAGCCCCGGGTTGGGGGAGTGGTGGGTGGAGACCCAGTACTTC. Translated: CASSPGLGEWWVETQYF.

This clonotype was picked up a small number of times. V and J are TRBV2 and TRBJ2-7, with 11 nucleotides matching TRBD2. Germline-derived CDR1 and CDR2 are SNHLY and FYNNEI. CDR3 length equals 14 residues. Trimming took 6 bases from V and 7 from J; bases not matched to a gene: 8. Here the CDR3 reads CASSSSGRPSEQYF. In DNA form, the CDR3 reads TGTGCCAGCAGCTCTAGCGGGAGGCCTTCAGAGCAGTACTTC.

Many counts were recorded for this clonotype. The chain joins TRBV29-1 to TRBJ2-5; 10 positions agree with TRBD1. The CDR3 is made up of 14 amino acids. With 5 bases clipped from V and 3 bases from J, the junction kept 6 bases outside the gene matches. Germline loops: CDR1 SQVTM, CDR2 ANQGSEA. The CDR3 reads CSVLTGGVKETQYF. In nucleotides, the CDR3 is TGCAGCGTTTTGACAGGGGGCGTTAAAGAGACCCAGTACTTC.

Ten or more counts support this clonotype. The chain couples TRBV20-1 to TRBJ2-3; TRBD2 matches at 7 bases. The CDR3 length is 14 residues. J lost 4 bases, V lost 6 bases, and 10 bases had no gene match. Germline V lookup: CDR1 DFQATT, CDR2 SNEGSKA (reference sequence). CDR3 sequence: CSANRAGAADTQYF. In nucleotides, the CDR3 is TGCAGTGCGAATCGGGCGGGAGCTGCAGATACGCAGTATTTT.

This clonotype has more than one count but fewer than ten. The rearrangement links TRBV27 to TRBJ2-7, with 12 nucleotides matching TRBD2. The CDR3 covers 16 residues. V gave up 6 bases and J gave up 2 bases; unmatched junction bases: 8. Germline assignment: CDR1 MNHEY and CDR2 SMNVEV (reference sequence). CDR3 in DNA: TGTGCCAGCAGCCCCCACCGACTAGCGGGAGCCTACGAGCAGTACTTC. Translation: CASSPHRLAGAYEQYF.

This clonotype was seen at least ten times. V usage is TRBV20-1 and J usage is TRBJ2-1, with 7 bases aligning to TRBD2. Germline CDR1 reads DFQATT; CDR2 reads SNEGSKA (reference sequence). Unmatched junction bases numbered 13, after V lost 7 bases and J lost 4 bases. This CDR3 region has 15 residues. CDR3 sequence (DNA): TGCAGTGGTGAGGGCGGGAGCAGCGTGTACAATGAGCAGTTCTTC. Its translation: CSGEGGSSVYNEQFF.

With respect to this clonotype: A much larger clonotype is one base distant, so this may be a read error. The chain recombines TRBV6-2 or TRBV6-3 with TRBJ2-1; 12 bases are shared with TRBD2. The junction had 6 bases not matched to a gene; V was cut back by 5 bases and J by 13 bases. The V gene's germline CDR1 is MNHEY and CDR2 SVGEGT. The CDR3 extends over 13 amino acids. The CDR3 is CASSTSGRFDQFF. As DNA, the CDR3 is TGTGCCAGCAGTACTAGCGGGAGGTTTGATCAGTTCTTC.

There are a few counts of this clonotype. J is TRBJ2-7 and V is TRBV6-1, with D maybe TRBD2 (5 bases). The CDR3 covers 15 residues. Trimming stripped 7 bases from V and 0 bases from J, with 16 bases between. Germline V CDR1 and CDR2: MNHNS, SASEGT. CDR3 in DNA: TGTGCCAGCACCCGTTCTAGCAGACGCTCCTACGAGCAGTACTTC. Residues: CASTRSSRRSYEQYF.

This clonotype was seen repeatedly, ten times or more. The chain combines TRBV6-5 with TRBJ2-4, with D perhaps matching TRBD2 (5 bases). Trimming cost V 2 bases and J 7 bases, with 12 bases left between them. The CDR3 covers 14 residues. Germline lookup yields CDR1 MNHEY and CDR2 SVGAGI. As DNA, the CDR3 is TGTGCCAGCAGTTACACGGGATCCCCGAACATTCAGTACTTC. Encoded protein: CASSYTGSPNIQYF.

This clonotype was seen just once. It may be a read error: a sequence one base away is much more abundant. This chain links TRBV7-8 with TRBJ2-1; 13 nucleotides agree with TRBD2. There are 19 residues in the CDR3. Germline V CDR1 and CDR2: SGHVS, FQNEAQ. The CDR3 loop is CASSLAHGLAGAHYNEQIF. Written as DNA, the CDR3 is TGTGCCAGCAGCTTAGCGCATGGACTAGCGGGAGCTCACTACAATGAGCAGATCTTC.

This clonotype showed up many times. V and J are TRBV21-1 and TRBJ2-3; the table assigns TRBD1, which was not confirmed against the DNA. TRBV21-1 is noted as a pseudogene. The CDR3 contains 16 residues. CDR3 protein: CASSNRDSSFTDTQYF. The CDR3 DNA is TGTGCCAGCAGCAATCGGGACAGCTCGTTCACAGATACGCAGTATTTT.

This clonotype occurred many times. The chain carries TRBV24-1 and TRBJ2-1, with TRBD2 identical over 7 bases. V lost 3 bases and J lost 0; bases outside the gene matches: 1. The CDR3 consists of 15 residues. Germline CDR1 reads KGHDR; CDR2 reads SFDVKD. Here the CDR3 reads CATSDRGSSYNEQFF. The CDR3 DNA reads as TGTGCCACCAGTGATCGCGGGAGCTCCTACAATGAGCAGTTCTTC.

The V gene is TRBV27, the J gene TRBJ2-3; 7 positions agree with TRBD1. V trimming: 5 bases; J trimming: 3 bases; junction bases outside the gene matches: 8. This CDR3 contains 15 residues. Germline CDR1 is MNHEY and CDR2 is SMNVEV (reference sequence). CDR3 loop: CASSPLRQGTDTQYF. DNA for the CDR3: TGTGCCAGCAGTCCCTTAAGACAGGGAACAGATACGCAGTATTTT.

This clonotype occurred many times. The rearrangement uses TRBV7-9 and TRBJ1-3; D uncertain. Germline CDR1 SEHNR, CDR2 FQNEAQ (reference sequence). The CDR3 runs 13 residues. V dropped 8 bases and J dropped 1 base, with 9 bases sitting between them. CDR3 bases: TGTGCCAGCCAGAGGGCTTCTGGAAACACCATATATTTT. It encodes CASQRASGNTIYF.

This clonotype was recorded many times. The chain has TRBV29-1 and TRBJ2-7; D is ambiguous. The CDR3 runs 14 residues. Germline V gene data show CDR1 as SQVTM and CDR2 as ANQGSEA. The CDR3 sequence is CTRHRTDLPYEQYV. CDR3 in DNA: TGCACCCGACATCGAACGGACCTACCCTACGAGCAGTACGTC.

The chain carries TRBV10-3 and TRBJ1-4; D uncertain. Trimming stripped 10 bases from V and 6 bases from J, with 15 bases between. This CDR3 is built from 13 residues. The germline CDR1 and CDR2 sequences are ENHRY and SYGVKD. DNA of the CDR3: TGTGCCACTAAGACGCGAACGGATGAAAAACTGTTTTTT. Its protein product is CATKTRTDEKLFF.

This CDR3 is CASADPTVYEQYV. In DNA, the CDR3 is TGTGCCAGCGCCGACCCGACAGTCTACGAGCAGTACGTC. This chain joins TRBV6-6 and TRBJ2-7; TRBD1 is a possible D gene (5 bases). The germline V gene encodes CDR1 MNHNY and CDR2 SVGAGI (reference sequence). V was trimmed by 8 bases and J by 3 bases, leaving 14 bases between them. The CDR3 loop spans 13 amino acids.

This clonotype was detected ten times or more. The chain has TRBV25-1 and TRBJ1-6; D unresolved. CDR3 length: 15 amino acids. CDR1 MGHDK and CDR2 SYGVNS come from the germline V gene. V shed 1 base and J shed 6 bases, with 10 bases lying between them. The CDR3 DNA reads TGTGCCAGCAGTGAATTAGGAGTTTCTAATTCACCCCTCCACTTT. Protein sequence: CASSELGVSNSPLHF.

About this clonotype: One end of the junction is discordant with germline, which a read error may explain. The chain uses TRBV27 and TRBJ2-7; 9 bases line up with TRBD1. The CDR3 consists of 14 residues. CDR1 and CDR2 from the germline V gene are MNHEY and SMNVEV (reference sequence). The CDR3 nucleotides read TGTTCCAGCAGTTTCGGGACAGGGAACTACGAGCAGTACTTC. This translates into CSSSFGTGNYEQYF.

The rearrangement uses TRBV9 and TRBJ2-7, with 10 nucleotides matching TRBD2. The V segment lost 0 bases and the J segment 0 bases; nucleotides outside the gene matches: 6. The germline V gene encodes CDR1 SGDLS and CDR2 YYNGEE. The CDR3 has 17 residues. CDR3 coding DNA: TGTGCCAGCAGCGTAGATATAAGCGGGAGGGCCTCCTACGAGCAGTACTTC. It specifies CASSVDISGRASYEQYF.

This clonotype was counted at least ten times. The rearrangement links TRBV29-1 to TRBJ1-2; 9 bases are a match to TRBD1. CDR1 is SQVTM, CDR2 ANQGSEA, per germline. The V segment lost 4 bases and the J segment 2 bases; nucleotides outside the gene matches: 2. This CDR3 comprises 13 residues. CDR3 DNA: TGCAGCGTTGTTGACAGGGGGAACTATGGCTACACCTTC. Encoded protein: CSVVDRGNYGYTF.

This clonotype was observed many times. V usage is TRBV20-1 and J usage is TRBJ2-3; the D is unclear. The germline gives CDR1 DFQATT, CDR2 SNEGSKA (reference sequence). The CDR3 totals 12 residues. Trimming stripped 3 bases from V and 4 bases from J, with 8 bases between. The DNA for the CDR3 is TGCAGTGCTAGTAACGGGCCAGATACGCAGTATTTT. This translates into CSASNGPDTQYF.

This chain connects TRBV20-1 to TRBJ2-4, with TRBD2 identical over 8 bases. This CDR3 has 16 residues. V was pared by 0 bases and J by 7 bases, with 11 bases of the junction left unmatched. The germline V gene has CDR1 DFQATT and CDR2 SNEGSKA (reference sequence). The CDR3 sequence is CSARDRGVGGRNIQYF. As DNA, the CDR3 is TGCAGTGCTAGAGATCGTGGGGTGGGCGGGAGGAACATTCAGTACTTC.

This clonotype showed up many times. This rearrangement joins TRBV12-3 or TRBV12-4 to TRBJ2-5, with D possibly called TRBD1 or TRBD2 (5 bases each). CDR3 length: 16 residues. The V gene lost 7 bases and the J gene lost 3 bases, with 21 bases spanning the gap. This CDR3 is CASNLIHGTVEETQYF. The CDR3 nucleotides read TGTGCCAGCAACCTGATTCACGGGACGGTTGAAGAGACCCAGTACTTC.

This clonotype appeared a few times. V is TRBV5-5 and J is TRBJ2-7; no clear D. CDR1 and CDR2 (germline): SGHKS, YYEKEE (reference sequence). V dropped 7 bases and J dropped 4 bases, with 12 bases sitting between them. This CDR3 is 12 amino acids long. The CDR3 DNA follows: TGTGCCAGCCCGGTCCCCCGATACGAGCAGTACGTC. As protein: CASPVPRYEQYV.

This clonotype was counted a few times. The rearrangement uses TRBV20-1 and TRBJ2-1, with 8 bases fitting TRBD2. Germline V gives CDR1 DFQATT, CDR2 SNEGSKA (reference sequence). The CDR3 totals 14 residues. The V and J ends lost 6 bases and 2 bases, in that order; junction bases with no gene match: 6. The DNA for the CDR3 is TGCAGTGCCGAGAGCGGGAGTACCTACAATGAGCAGTTCTTC. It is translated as CSAESGSTYNEQFF.